The table lists the clone carrying this T cell receptor beta chain with a few counts. Authors' analysis steps: From reference gene primer amplification, estimates of nucleated cell counts were derived. Sequencing used immunoSEQ multiplex PCR; TCRdb keeps in-frame clones, though not all of them. D and trimming were read from the DNA, whereas the V and J calls and clone size are those reported in that table. The data show about 310,000 clones, about 90% seen once. This sample was taken from a study of blood T cell repertoires in COVID-19. Study summary: The samples span acute and convalescent COVID-19 from the United States, Italy and Spain. The analysed material was cDNA or gDNA that came from T cells, B-cell-depleted T cells, or PBMCs.

The sequence came from a woman in her forties or fifties who had recovered from COVID-19. The source material was peripheral blood.

This chain's CDR3 is CASSLGQLNTGELFF. The CDR3 DNA sequence: TGCGCCAGCAGCTTGGGACAGTTGAACACCGGGGAGCTGTTTTTT. The chain is built from TRBV5-1 and TRBJ2-2; D perhaps matches TRBD1 (5 bases). The ends were cut back, 0 bases at V and 1 base at J, with 7 bases in the middle. CDR1 is SGHRS, CDR2 YFSETQ, per germline. This CDR3 spans 15 amino acids.